This T cell receptor (beta chain) was sequenced for a study of cytomegalovirus exposure and HLA in healthy donors. PCR used 60 Vbeta primers and 13 Jbeta primers. Here immunoSEQ multiplex PCR was the method, and the copy in TCRdb shows in-frame clones only, minus some. This table has about 150,000 clones, 77% appearing once. General study findings and limits: TRBV6-2, TRBV6-3 and some other V segments were unresolvable in 87-base-pair reads. One variant, a missense change in DCLRE1C, was linked in a later analysis to TCR beta V- and J-gene trimming. The authors later found TCR association rates varying by HLA locus, with DRB1 most and HLA-C fewest.

CDR3 length: 15 residues. Germline V gene sequence: CDR1 GTSNPN, CDR2 SVGIG (reference sequence). Unmatched junction bases numbered 8, after V lost 3 bases and J lost 1 base. Unrecorded immune exposures were likely, despite nominal health at sampling. Of note for this clone: The antigen remains unidentified.

The clonotype comes from a male donor in good health and CMV-seronegative. Sequences were obtained from PBMCs. The chain is built from TRBV30 and TRBJ1-1; 7 bases align to TRBD1. DNA for the CDR3: TGTGCCTGGAGGAAGTCAGGGACAGCGAACACTGAAGCTTTCTTT. This encodes CAWRKSGTANTEAFF. The full variable domain, completed using reference TRBV30 and TRBJ1-1, is SQTIHQWPATLVQPVGSPLSLECTVEGTSNPNLYWYRQAAGRGLQLLFYSVGIGQISSEVPQNLSASRPQDRQFILSSKKLLLSDSGFYLCAWRKSGTANTEAFFGQGTRLTVV.